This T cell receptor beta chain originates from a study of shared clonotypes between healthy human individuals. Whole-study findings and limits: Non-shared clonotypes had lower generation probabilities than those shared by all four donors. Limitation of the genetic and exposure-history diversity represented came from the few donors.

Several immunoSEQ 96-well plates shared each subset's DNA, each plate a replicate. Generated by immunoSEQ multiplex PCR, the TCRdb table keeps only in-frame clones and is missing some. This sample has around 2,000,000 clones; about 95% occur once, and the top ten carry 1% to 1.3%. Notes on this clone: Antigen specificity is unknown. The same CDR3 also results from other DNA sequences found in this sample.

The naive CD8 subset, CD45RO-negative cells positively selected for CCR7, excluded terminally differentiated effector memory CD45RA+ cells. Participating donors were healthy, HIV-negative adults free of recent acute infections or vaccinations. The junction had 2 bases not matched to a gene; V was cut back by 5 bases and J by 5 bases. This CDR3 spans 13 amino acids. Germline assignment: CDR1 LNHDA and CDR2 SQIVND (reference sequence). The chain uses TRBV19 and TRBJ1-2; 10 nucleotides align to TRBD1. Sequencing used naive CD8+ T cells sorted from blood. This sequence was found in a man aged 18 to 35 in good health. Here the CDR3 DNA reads TGTGCCAGTAGTCCGGGACAGGGGTATGGCTACACCTTC. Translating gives CASSPGQGYGYTF.